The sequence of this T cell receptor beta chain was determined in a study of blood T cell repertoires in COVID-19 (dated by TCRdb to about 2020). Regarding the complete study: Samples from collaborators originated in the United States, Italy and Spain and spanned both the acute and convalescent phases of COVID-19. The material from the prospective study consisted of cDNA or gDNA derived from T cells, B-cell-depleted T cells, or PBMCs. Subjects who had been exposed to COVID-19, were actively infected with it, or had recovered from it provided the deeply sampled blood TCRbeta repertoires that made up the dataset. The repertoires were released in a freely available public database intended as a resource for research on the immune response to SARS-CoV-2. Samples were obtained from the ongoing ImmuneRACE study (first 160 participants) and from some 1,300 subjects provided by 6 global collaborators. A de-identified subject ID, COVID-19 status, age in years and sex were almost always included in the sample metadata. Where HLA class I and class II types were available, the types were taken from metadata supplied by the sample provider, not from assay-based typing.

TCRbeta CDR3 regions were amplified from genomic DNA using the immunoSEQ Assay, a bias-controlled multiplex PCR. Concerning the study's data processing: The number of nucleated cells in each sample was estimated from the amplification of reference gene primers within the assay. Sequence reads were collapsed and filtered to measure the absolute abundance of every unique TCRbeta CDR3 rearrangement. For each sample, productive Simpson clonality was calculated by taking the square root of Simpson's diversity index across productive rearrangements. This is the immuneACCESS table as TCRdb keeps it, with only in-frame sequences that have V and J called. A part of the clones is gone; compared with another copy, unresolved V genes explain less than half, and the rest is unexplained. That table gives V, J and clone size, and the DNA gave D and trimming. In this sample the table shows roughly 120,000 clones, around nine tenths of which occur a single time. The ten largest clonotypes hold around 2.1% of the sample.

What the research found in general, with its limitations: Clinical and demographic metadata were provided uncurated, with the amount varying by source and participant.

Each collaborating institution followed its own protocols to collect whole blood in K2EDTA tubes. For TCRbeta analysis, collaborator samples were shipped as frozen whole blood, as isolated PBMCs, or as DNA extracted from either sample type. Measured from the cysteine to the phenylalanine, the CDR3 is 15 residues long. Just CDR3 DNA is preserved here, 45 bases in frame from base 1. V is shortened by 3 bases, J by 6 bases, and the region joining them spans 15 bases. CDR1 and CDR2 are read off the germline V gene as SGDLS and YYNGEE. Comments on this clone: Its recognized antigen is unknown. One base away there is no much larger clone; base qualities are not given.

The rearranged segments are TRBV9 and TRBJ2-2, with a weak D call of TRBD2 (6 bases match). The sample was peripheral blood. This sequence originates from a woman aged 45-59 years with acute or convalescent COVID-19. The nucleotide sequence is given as TGTGCCAGCAGCGCTCAGGCGGGGATATCCGGGGAGCTGTTTTTT. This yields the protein CASSAQAGISGELFF.